The next 5 T cell receptor beta chains were all read from a single sample in a study of breast tumors, draining lymph nodes, adjacent tissues. Axillary draining lymph nodes of breast cancer patients supplied the node samples. A single record per CDR3 protein comes from TCRdb applying MiXCR to the multiplex PCR reads. The sample yields about 270,000 distinct CDR3 sequences, over 30% seen once. Material for sequencing was axillary lymph node tissue. The receptors stem from a female donor with breast cancer. Some clones in this sample may be carry-over from other donors' samples.

The chain carries TRBV6-1 and TRBJ2-3; D is possibly TRBD1 (6 bases). CDR1 and CDR2 from the germline V gene are MNHNS and SASEGT. This CDR3 comprises 13 residues. The ends were cut back, 0 bases at V and 7 bases at J, with 8 bases in the middle. The CDR3 spells CASSEAQGYTQYF. The DNA of the CDR3 is TGTGCCAGCAGTGAAGCGCAGGGGTATACGCAGTATTTT.

V gene TRBV24-1 combines with J gene TRBJ2-3; 10 nucleotides line up with TRBD2. CDR3 size: 15 residues. With 6 bases clipped from V and 6 bases from J, the junction kept 8 bases outside the gene matches. CDR1 and CDR2 from the germline V gene are KGHDR and SFDVKD. CDR3 in amino acids: CATSFSGRAEDTQYF. CDR3 nucleotide sequence: TGTGCCACCAGTTTCAGCGGGAGGGCCGAGGATACGCAGTATTTT.

The J gene is TRBJ1-4, the V gene TRBV29-1; D is undetermined. Trimming shortened V by 0 bases and J by 8 bases, and 7 bases separated the two germline ends. The germline V gene encodes CDR1 SQVTM and CDR2 ANQGSEA. The CDR3 runs to 12 residues. The DNA of the CDR3 is TGCAGCGTTGAAGAAGTGGGGGAAAAACTGTTTTTT. Translation: CSVEEVGEKLFF. Variable domain in full (rest from reference TRBV29-1 and TRBJ1-4): SAVISQKPSRDICQRGTSLTIQCQVDSQVTMMFWYRQQPGQSLTLIATANQGSEATYESGFVIDKFPISRPNLTFSTLTVSNMSPEDSSIYLCSVEEVGEKLFFGSGTQLSVL.

This clonotype has only a few counts. This may be a read error: a much more frequent sequence differs by one nucleotide. This chain links TRBV19 with TRBJ2-3, with 8 bases lining up with TRBD1. Germline loops: CDR1 LNHDA, CDR2 SQIVND (reference sequence). The CDR3 sequence is 15 residues long. The CDR3 nucleotides read TGTGCCAGTAGCCGAGGGGGATCAGGGACAGGTACGCAGTATTTT. It encodes CASSRGGSGTGTQYF. Drawing the rest from reference TRBV19 and TRBJ2-3, the complete variable domain is DGGITQSPKYLFRKEGQNVTLSCEQNLNHDAMYWYRQDPGQGLRLIYYSQIVNDFQKGDIAEGYSVSREKKESFPLTVTSAQKNPTAFYLCASSRGGSGTGTQYFGPGTRLTVL.

This clonotype appeared many times. CDR3 residues: CSVDKRGSANYGYTF. Written as DNA, the CDR3 is TGCAGCGTTGATAAGAGGGGGTCAGCTAACTATGGCTACACCTTC. The rearrangement joins TRBV29-1 to TRBJ1-2; D is perhaps TRBD1 (6 bases). V lost 3 bases and J 0 bases, leaving 14 bases between the germline ends. CDR1 SQVTM and CDR2 ANQGSEA come from the germline V gene. This CDR3 region has 15 residues.